A single sample is the source of the 27 T cell receptor beta chains below, sequenced in a study of blood T cell repertoires in COVID-19. The protocol was immunoSEQ multiplex PCR, while the TCRdb copy is restricted to in-frame clones and leaves out a portion. Seen here are a few hundred thousand clones, more than 75% observed once, and the top ten hold 2.5% to 3%. Material: PBMCs or T cells enriched from blood (not recorded which). The receptors were sampled from a woman in her thirties who had recovered from COVID-19.

The chain uses TRBV4-1 and TRBJ2-1, with D uncertain. Germline V CDR1 and CDR2: MGHRA, YSYEKL. The CDR3 spans 15 residues. V was trimmed by 0 bases and J by 2 bases, leaving 8 bases between them. The chain's CDR3 is CASSQELVTYNEQFF. As DNA, the CDR3 is TGCGCCAGCAGCCAAGAGCTAGTTACCTACAATGAGCAGTTCTTC.

This clone was seen more than once but under ten times. The chain combines TRBV10-3 with TRBJ2-7, with 13 bases identical to TRBD2. The CDR3 runs 15 residues. V trimming: 6 bases; J trimming: 2 bases; junction bases outside the gene matches: 4. Germline-derived CDR1 and CDR2 are ENHRY and SYGVKD. The CDR3 sequence: CAIRIGLAGAYEQYF. For the CDR3, the DNA is TGTGCCATCAGGATCGGACTAGCGGGGGCCTACGAGCAGTACTTC.

The V call is TRBV25-1, the J call TRBJ1-1; D is ambiguous. The CDR3 contains 13 residues. The V gene's germline CDR1 is MGHDK and CDR2 SYGVNS. V was clipped by 8 bases and J by 1 base, with 11 bases between them. In nucleotides, the CDR3 is TGTGCCAGCCGCGACACGCCGAACACTGAAGCTTTCTTT. Protein product: CASRDTPNTEAFF.

This clone appeared once. This chain connects TRBV10-2 to TRBJ2-5; 9 nucleotides line up with TRBD2. Germline V gives CDR1 WSHSY, CDR2 SAAADI. The CDR3 totals 15 residues. Trimming removed 5 bases from V and 2 bases from J; junction bases left unmatched: 6. CDR3 amino acids: CASSSPAGGQETQYF. CDR3 nucleotides: TGCGCCAGCAGTTCGCCAGCGGGGGGACAAGAGACCCAGTACTTC.

This chain connects TRBV19 to TRBJ2-3; D might be TRBD2 (6 bases). V lost 6 bases to trimming and J lost 6 bases, with 19 bases between them. The CDR3 length is 15 residues. The V gene's germline CDR1 is LNHDA and CDR2 SQIVND (reference sequence). DNA for the CDR3: TGTGCCAGTAGCCCACGGACGGGAGTAGCCGATACGCAGTATTTT. Translating gives CASSPRTGVADTQYF.

J is TRBJ2-7 and V is TRBV19; the match to TRBD2 covers 7 bases. From germline, CDR1 is LNHDA and CDR2 SQIVND (reference sequence). This CDR3 has 14 residues. V shed 5 bases and J 3 bases; nucleotides not matched to a gene: 7. CDR3 nucleotides: TGTGCCAGTAGTCGGTCTAGCGGAGGCTACGAGCAGTACTTC. Its translation: CASSRSSGGYEQYF.

The chain links TRBV9 to TRBJ2-7, with 9 bases that match TRBD2. CDR3 length: 15 residues. Germline CDR1 and CDR2: SGDLS and YYNGEE. V lost 3 bases and J lost 3; bases outside the gene matches: 7. For the CDR3, the DNA is TGTGCCAGCAGCGCTGGGGCGGGGGGGTTCTACGAGCAGTACTTC. This sequence encodes CASSAGAGGFYEQYF.

This clone came up once. This CDR3 is CASSSTRTGRFGYTF. The DNA for the CDR3 is TGTGCCAGCAGCTCTACCCGGACAGGGAGGTTTGGCTACACCTTC. The chain couples TRBV6-5 to TRBJ1-2; 8 bases align to TRBD1. The germline V gene has CDR1 MNHEY and CDR2 SVGAGI. The CDR3 has 15 residues. Germline trimming cut 6 bases from V and 7 bases from J; bases unmatched to any gene: 13.

The chain joins TRBV19 to TRBJ1-4, with D possibly being TRBD1 (5 bases). Deletions cut 1 base from V and 5 bases from J, with 11 bases between. Germline V lookup: CDR1 LNHDA, CDR2 SQIVND (reference sequence). The length of the CDR3 is 15 residues. CDR3 sequence reads: CASSIGAGENEKLFF. The CDR3 DNA reads TGTGCCAGTAGTATAGGCGCGGGGGAGAATGAAAAACTGTTTTTT. The full variable domain, with the rest looked up from reference TRBV19 and TRBJ1-4, is DGGITQSPKYLFRKEGQNVTLSCEQNLNHDAMYWYRQDPGQGLRLIYYSQIVNDFQKGDIAEGYSVSREKKESFPLTVTSAQKNPTAFYLCASSIGAGENEKLFFGSGTQLSVL.

The chain recombines TRBV5-6 with TRBJ1-2; a possible D gene is TRBD1 (5 bases). Trimming stripped 6 bases from V and 1 base from J, with 16 bases between. Per the germline V gene, CDR1 is SGHDT and CDR2 is YYEEEE. The CDR3 covers 15 residues. CDR3 in amino acids: CASTQNQGYNYGYTF. CDR3 DNA sequence: TGTGCCAGCACCCAAAACCAGGGATATAACTATGGCTACACCTTC.

The CDR3, as DNA: TGTGCCAGCAGCGCACGGGGACAGGTAGCCAAAAACATTCAGTACTTC. It encodes CASSARGQVAKNIQYF. The rearrangement joins TRBV28 to TRBJ2-4; TRBD1 matches at 8 bases. The V gene end was trimmed by 6 bases and the J gene end by 0 bases; junction bases not matched to a gene: 7. Germline V lookup: CDR1 MDHEN, CDR2 SYDVKM. This CDR3 has 16 amino acids.

This chain joins TRBV5-4 and TRBJ1-4, with 7 bases lining up with TRBD1. The CDR3 spans 15 residues. The germline V gene encodes CDR1 SGHNT and CDR2 YYREEE (reference sequence). J was trimmed by 3 bases and V by 0 bases; bases with no gene match: 2. The CDR3 nucleotides read TGTGCCAGCAGCTTGGGACAGGGATCTAATGAAAAACTGTTTTTT. Its translation: CASSLGQGSNEKLFF.

This clone has more than one count but fewer than ten. This chain joins TRBV5-1 and TRBJ2-3; tentative D call: TRBD2 (6 bases). The germline V gene encodes CDR1 SGHRS and CDR2 YFSETQ. The CDR3 loop spans 16 amino acids. V was clipped by 5 bases and J by 0 bases, with 16 bases between them. CDR3 nucleotide sequence: TGCGCCAGCAGTATGGGGAGCGGGTTAAGCACAGATACGCAGTATTTT. Translated: CASSMGSGLSTDTQYF.

CDR3 sequence (DNA): TGTGCCCTGGGACAGGGGGCCGACTATGGCTACACCTTC. It encodes CALGQGADYGYTF. The chain couples TRBV10-3 to TRBJ1-2; 12 nucleotides agree with TRBD1. Germline V gene data show CDR1 as ENHRY and CDR2 as SYGVKD. With V trimmed by 11 bases and J by 3 bases, 4 bases remained unmatched. This CDR3 has 13 amino acids.

This clone was detected a few times. V is TRBV19 and J is TRBJ1-1, with a weak D call TRBD1 (6 bases). CDR1 is LNHDA, CDR2 SQIVND, per germline (reference sequence). The CDR3 loop spans 15 amino acids. The V and J ends lost 3 bases and 5 bases respectively, with 16 bases between them. The CDR3 coding sequence is TGTGCCAGTAGTATCGGGACACCTTCGGGTACTGAAGCTTTCTTT. This encodes CASSIGTPSGTEAFF.

The rearrangement joins TRBV29-1 to TRBJ1-2; D unclear. The V end lost 1 base, the J end lost 14 bases, and 5 bases lay between the germline ends. The CDR3 runs to 8 residues. Germline CDR1 SQVTM, CDR2 ANQGSEA. CDR3 bases: TGCAGCGTTGAAGGGCAGACCTTC. Translated, it gives CSVEGQTF. Filled out from reference TRBV29-1 and TRBJ1-2, the complete variable domain reads SAVISQKPSRDICQRGTSLTIQCQVDSQVTMMFWYRQQPGQSLTLIATANQGSEATYESGFVIDKFPISRPNLTFSTLTVSNMSPEDSSIYLCSVEGQTFGSGTRLTVV.

This chain joins TRBV28 and TRBJ2-7, with TRBD2 matching 11 bases. With V trimmed by 5 bases and J by 0 bases, 6 bases remained unmatched. The germline V gene encodes CDR1 MDHEN and CDR2 SYDVKM. The CDR3 has 16 amino acids. The CDR3 sequence is CASSGGLAENSYEQYF. CDR3 sequence (DNA): TGTGCCAGCAGTGGGGGACTAGCGGAAAACTCCTACGAGCAGTACTTC.

The genes are TRBV19 and TRBJ1-5; D is undetermined. CDR1 and CDR2 from the germline V gene are LNHDA and SQIVND (reference sequence). This CDR3 has 13 amino acids. The V gene lost 0 bases and the J gene lost 7 bases, with 7 bases spanning the gap. CDR3 loop: CASSIDREQPQHF. The CDR3 DNA reads TGTGCCAGTAGTATAGATCGGGAGCAGCCCCAGCATTTT.

This chain links TRBV27 with TRBJ2-7; no clear D. Germline lookup yields CDR1 MNHEY and CDR2 SMNVEV (reference sequence). This CDR3 is built from 13 residues. Trimming pared 0 bases from V and 3 bases from J, leaving 6 bases between. CDR3 DNA sequence: TGTGCCAGCAGTTTATCGCGGCACTACGAGCAGTACTTC. This encodes CASSLSRHYEQYF.

This rearrangement joins TRBV3-1 (or the pseudogene TRBV3-2) to TRBJ2-1, with 8 bases that match TRBD2. Per germline, CDR1 LGHDT and CDR2 YNNKEL (reference sequence). V gave up 3 bases and J gave up 5 bases; unmatched junction bases: 6. The CDR3 sequence is 15 residues long. As DNA, the CDR3 is TGTGCCAGCAGCCAGTTCGCGGGAGGTCACAATGAGCAGTTCTTC. Protein sequence: CASSQFAGGHNEQFF.

V is TRBV7-6 and J is TRBJ2-1; 9 bases map to TRBD2. The trim removed 2 bases at V and 9 bases at J, leaving 11 bases unmatched. The CDR3 length is 16 residues. Germline V gives CDR1 SGHVS, CDR2 FNYEAQ. CDR3 in DNA: TGTGCCAGCAGCTTAAGTATCCTGCGGGGGGGCGTTGAGCAGTTCTTC. Translating gives CASSLSILRGGVEQFF.

This chain joins TRBV2 and TRBJ1-4; a weak D match, TRBD1 (6 bases). Per the germline V gene, CDR1 is SNHLY and CDR2 is FYNNEI. CDR3 length: 13 residues. Trimming took 6 bases from V and 6 from J, leaving 11 bases between them. The CDR3 region is CASSLRTDEKLFF. CDR3 DNA: TGTGCCAGCAGCCTCCGGACAGATGAAAAACTGTTTTTT.

V is TRBV2 and J is TRBJ1-2; 7 positions agree with TRBD1. CDR3 length: 14 residues. Trimming took 6 bases from V and 1 from J; bases not matched to a gene: 5. Germline V lookup: CDR1 SNHLY, CDR2 FYNNEI. In DNA form, the CDR3 reads TGTGCCAGCAGGGGCAGGGGGAGTAACTATGGCTACACCTTC. Translated, it gives CASRGRGSNYGYTF.

J is TRBJ2-1 and V is TRBV9; 9 positions agree with TRBD2. V lost 4 bases, J lost 7 bases, and 21 bases stayed unmatched. The CDR3 covers 19 residues. Germline V gives CDR1 SGDLS, CDR2 YYNGEE. CDR3 DNA sequence: TGTGCCAGCAGCCCGAGTGGTGATTGGACGGCGGGAGGGCCAAATGAGCAGTTCTTC. Its translation is CASSPSGDWTAGGPNEQFF.

This chain joins TRBV7-9 and TRBJ1-2, with a possible D match to TRBD1 (5 bases). From germline, CDR1 is SEHNR and CDR2 FQNEAQ (reference sequence). V lost 3 bases and J lost 14, with 16 bases in between. There are 12 residues in the CDR3. CDR3 protein: CASSFFQGLVTF. The DNA of the CDR3 is TGTGCCAGCAGCTTTTTCCAGGGACTGGTTACCTTC.

The chain combines TRBV4-2 with TRBJ2-7, with D uncertain. This CDR3 region has 16 residues. The germline V gene has CDR1 LGHNA and CDR2 YNFKEQ. V lost 2 bases and J lost 4, with 18 bases in between. This CDR3 is CASSQLETYPSYEQYF. CDR3 DNA: TGTGCCAGCAGCCAATTAGAGACTTACCCCTCTTACGAGCAGTACTTC.

This clone was detected only once. V and J are TRBV2 and TRBJ1-2; 9 nucleotides line up with TRBD1. Losses at the gene ends were 1 base for V and 6 bases for J; bases not matched to a gene: 3. Germline CDR1 reads SNHLY; CDR2 reads FYNNEI. The CDR3 is made up of 14 amino acids. CDR3 nucleotide sequence: TGTGCCAGCAGTGAAGGGACAGGGGACAATGGCTACACCTTC. It specifies CASSEGTGDNGYTF.